This T cell receptor (beta chain) was sequenced in a study of blood T cells in healthy people across ages. Points from the study as a whole: No one knew whether donors had CMV, which possibly confounded expanded clonotype changes. Roughly linear declines in TCR beta diversity per million T cells occurred with age. The long-lived group displayed more naive CD4+ cells, plus higher diversity, than the aged donors did.

Together with a sample-barcoded 5' primer, a J-beta primer mix was included in a second PCR lasting about 7 to 11 cycles. MiXCR, run by TCRdb on the 5' RACE reads, gives a single entry per CDR3 protein. The sample carries approximately 820,000 distinct CDR3 sequences, roughly 44% recorded once. The donors, aged about 6 to 95, were healthy Caucasians from Russia. The CDR3 is 14 amino acids. Germline V gene sequence: CDR1 SGDLS, CDR2 YYNGEE. V was cut by 0 bases and J by 3 bases, with 10 bases left in between. With respect to this clonotype: Antigen: not known.

The chain is built from TRBV9 and TRBJ2-7; D ambiguous. This TCR was recovered from a man aged 60-69 years in good health. The sequenced sample was blood. DNA for the CDR3: TGTGCCAGCAGCGTAGGTGACGGCCTCTACGAGCAGTACTTC. Translation: CASSVGDGLYEQYF.